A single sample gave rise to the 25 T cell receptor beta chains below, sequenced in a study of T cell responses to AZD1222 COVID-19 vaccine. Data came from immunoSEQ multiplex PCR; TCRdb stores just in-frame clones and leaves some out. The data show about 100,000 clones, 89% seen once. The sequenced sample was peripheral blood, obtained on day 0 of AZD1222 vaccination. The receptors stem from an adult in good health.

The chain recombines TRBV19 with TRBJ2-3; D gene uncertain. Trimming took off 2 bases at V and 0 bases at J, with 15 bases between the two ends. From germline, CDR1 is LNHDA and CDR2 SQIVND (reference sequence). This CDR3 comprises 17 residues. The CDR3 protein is CASSILVGLTSTDTQYF. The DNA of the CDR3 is TGTGCCAGTAGTATACTAGTGGGCTTGACTAGCACAGATACGCAGTATTTT. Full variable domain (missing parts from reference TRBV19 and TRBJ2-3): DGGITQSPKYLFRKEGQNVTLSCEQNLNHDAMYWYRQDPGQGLRLIYYSQIVNDFQKGDIAEGYSVSREKKESFPLTVTSAQKNPTAFYLCASSILVGLTSTDTQYFGPGTRLTVL.

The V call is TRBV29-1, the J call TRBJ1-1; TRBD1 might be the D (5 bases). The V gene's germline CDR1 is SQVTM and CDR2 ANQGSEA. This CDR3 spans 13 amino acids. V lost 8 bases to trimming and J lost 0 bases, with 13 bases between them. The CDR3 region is CSLKTALNTEAFF. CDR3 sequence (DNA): TGCAGCTTAAAGACAGCGCTGAACACTGAAGCTTTCTTT.

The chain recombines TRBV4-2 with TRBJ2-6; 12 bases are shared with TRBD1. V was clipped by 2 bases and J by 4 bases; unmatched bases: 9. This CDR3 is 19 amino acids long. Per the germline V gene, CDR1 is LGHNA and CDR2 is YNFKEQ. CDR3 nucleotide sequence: TGTGCCAGCAGCCAACTACCGGGACAGGGGGCTTCAGGGGCCAACGTCCTGACTTTC. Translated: CASSQLPGQGASGANVLTF.

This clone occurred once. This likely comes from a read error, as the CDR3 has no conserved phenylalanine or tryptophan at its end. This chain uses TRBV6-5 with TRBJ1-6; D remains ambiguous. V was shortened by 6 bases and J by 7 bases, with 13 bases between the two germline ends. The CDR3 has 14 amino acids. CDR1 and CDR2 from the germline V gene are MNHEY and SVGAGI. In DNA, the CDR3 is TGTGCCAGCAGCCCCACGCTCGTAAATTCACCCCTCCACCTT. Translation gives CASSPTLVNSPLHL.

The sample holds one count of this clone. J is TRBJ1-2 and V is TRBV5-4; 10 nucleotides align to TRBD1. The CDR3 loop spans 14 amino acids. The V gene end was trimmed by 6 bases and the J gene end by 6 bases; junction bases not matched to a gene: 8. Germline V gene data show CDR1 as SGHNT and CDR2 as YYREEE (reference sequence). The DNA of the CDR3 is TGTGCCAGCACCCTGGGACAGGGGTTCGATGGCTACACCTTC. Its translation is CASTLGQGFDGYTF.

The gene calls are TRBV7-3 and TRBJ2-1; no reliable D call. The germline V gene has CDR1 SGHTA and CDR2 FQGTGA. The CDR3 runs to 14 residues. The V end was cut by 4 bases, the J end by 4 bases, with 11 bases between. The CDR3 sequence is CASSSSGPYNEQFF. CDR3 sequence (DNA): TGTGCCAGCAGCTCAAGTGGTCCTTACAATGAGCAGTTCTTC.

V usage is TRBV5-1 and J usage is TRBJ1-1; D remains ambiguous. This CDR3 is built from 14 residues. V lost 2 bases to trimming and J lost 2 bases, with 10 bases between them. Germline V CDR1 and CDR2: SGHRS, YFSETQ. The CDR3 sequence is CASSFGQDNTEAFF. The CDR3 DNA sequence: TGCGCCAGCAGCTTTGGCCAGGACAACACTGAAGCTTTCTTT.

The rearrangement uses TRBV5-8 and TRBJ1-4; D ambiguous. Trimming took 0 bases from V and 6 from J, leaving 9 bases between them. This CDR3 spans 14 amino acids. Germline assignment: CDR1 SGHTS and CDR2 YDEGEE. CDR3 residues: CASSLGRGDEKLFF. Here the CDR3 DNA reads TGTGCCAGCAGCTTGGGACGCGGCGATGAAAAACTGTTTTTT.

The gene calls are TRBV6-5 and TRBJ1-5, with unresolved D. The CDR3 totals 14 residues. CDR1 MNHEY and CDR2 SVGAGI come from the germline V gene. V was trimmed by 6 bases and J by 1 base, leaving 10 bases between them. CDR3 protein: CASSSGVSNQPQHF. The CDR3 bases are TGTGCCAGCAGCTCCGGGGTCAGCAATCAGCCCCAGCATTTT.

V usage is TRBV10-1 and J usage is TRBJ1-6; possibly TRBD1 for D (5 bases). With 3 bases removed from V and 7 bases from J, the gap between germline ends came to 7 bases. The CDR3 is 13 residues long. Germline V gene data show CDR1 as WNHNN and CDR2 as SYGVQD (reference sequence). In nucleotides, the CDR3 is TGCGCCAGCAGTGACGGGACGAATTCACCCCTCCACTTT. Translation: CASSDGTNSPLHF.

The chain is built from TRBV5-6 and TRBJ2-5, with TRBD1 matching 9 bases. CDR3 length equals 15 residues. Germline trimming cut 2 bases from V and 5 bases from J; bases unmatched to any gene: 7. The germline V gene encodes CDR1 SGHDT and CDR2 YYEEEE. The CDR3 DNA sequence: TGTGCCAGCAGCTTCTTTGGGACAGGGACGGAGACCCAGTACTTC. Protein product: CASSFFGTGTETQYF.

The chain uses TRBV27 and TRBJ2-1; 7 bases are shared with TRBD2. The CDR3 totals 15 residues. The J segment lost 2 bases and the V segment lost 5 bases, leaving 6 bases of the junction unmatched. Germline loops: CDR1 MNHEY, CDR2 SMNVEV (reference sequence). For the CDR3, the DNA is TGTGCCAGCAGTAGATGGGGGGGAACCTACAATGAGCAGTTCTTC. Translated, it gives CASSRWGGTYNEQFF.

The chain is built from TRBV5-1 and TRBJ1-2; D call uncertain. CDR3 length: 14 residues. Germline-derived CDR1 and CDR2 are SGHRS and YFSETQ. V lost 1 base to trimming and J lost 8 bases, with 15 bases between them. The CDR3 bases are TGCGCCAGCAGCTTGTTTATGGCTAATGACGGCTACACCTTC. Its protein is CASSLFMANDGYTF.

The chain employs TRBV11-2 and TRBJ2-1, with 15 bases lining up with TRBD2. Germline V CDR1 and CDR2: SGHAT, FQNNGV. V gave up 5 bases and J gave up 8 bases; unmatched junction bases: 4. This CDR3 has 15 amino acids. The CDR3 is CASSPRTSGGDEQFF. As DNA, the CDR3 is TGTGCCAGCAGCCCAAGGACTAGCGGGGGGGATGAGCAGTTCTTC.

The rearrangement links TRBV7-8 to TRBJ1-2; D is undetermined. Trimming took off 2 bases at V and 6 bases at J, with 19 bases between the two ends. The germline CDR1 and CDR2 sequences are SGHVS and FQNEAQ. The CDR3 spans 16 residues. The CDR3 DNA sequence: TGTGCCAGCAGCTTAAGGAGGTTCGTGGACCGGGATGGCTACACCTTC. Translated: CASSLRRFVDRDGYTF.

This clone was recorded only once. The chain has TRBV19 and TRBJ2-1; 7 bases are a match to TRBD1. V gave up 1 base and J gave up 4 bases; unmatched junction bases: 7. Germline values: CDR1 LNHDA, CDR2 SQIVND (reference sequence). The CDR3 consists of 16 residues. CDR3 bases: TGTGCCAGTAGTATAGTAGGGACAGACTTTTACAATGAGCAGTTCTTC. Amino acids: CASSIVGTDFYNEQFF.

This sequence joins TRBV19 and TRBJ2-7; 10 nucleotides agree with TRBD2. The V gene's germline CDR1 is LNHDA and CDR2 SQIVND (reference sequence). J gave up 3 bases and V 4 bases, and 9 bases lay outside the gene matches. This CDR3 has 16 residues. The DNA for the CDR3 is TGTGCCAGTAGTAAGCGGGGGGGTGCCTCGGACTACGAGCAGTACTTC. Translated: CASSKRGGASDYEQYF.

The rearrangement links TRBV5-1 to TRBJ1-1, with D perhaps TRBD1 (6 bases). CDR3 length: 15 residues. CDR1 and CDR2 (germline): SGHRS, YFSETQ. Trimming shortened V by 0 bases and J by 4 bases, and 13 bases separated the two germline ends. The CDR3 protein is CASSLGSGGLTEAFF. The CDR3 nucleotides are TGCGCCAGCAGCTTGGGGTCGGGGGGCCTCACTGAAGCTTTCTTT.

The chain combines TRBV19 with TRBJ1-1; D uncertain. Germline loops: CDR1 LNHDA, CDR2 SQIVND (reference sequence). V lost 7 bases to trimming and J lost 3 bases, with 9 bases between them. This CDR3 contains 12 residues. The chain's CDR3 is CASIGQYTEAFF. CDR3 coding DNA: TGTGCCAGTATAGGGCAATACACTGAAGCTTTCTTT. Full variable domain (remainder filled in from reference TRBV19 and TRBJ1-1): DGGITQSPKYLFRKEGQNVTLSCEQNLNHDAMYWYRQDPGQGLRLIYYSQIVNDFQKGDIAEGYSVSREKKESFPLTVTSAQKNPTAFYLCASIGQYTEAFFGQGTRLTVV.

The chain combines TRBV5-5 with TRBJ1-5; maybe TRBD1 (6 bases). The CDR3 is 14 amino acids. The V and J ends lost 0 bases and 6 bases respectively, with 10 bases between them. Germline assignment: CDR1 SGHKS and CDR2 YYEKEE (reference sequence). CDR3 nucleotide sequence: TGTGCCAGCAGCTTGGGGCAGGGGTTTCAGCCCCAGCATTTT. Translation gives CASSLGQGFQPQHF.

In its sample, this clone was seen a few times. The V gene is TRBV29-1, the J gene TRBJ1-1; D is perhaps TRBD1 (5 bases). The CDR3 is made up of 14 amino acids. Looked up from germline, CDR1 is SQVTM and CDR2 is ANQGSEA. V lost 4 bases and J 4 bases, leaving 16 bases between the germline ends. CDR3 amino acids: CSVARGGLFTEAFF. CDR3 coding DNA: TGCAGCGTTGCGAGGGGCGGGTTATTCACTGAAGCTTTCTTT.

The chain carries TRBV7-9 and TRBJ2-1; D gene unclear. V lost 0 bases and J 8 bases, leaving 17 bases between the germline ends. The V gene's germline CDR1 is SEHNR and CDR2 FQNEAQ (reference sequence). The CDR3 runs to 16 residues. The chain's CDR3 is CASSLAAGSFIDEQFF. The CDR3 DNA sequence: TGTGCCAGCAGCTTAGCCGCCGGGTCTTTTATCGATGAGCAGTTCTTC.

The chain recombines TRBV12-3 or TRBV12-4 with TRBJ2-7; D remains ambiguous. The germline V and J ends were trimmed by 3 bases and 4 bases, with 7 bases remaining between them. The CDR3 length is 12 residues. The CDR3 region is CASSFSVYEQYF. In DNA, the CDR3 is TGTGCCAGCAGTTTTTCAGTATACGAGCAGTACTTC.

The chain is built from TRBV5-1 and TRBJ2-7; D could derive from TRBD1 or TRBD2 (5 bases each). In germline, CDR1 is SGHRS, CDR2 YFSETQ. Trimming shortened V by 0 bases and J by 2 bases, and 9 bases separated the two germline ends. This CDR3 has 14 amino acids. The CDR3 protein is CASSLGGTPYEQYF. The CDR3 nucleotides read TGCGCCAGCAGCTTGGGGGGGACCCCCTACGAGCAGTACTTC.

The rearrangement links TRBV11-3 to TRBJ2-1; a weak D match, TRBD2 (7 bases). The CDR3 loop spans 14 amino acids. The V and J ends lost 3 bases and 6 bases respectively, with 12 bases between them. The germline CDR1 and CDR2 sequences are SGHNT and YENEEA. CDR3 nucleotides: TGTGCCAGCAGCTTCCGTGGGGGGGCCAATGAGCAGTTCTTC. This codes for CASSFRGGANEQFF.